One and the same sample provided the 7 T cell receptor beta chains below, sequenced in a study of T cells in localized non-small cell lung cancer. Sequenced by immunoSEQ multiplex PCR; TCRdb stores in-frame clones only, minus some. The sample has about 40,000 clones; around 85% are singletons. Source: peripheral blood, taken before any cancer treatment. The receptors derive from a man between 35 and 75 years old with stage I lung adenocarcinoma.

There are a few counts of this clone. The genes are TRBV30 and TRBJ1-5; 7 bases align to TRBD1. This CDR3 contains 14 residues. Germline-derived CDR1 and CDR2 are GTSNPN and SVGIG (reference sequence). The J segment lost 9 bases and the V segment lost 7 bases, leaving 15 bases of the junction unmatched. The CDR3 region is CASGDSVSLGPQHF. CDR3 bases: TGTGCCTCCGGGGACAGCGTATCTCTCGGGCCCCAGCATTTT.

This chain connects TRBV15 to TRBJ2-6; no reliable D call. CDR3 length equals 15 residues. Between the trimmed V and J ends, which lost 5 bases and 4 bases, there was a span of 12 bases. Germline CDR1 is LNHNV and CDR2 is YYDKDF (reference sequence). CDR3 sequence reads: CATSPIQPGANVLTF. As DNA, the CDR3 is TGTGCCACCAGCCCTATTCAGCCCGGGGCCAACGTCCTGACTTTC.

Only one count was recorded for this clone. At one of its ends the junction is not consistent with the germline gene, which may arise from a read error. V is TRBV19 and J is TRBJ2-3; a weak D match, TRBD2 (6 bases). CDR3 size: 13 residues. CDR1 LNHDA and CDR2 SQIVND come from the germline V gene (reference sequence). The CDR3 region has the DNA TGTGCCAGTAGTATAAGTAGCCTAGGAGGGCGAGAGTTT. Encoded protein: CASSISSLGGREF.

The CDR3 bases are TGTGCCAGCAGGCCTACAGGGACTAATGAAAAACTGTTTTTT. Its protein product is CASRPTGTNEKLFF. The chain is built from TRBV7-9 and TRBJ1-4, with D possibly TRBD1 on 6 matching bases. The germline V gene has CDR1 SEHNR and CDR2 FQNEAQ (reference sequence). Deletions cut 6 bases from V and 2 bases from J, with 10 bases between. This CDR3 contains 14 residues.

V usage is TRBV4-1 and J usage is TRBJ2-3; 7 bases line up with TRBD2. CDR1 is MGHRA and CDR2 is YSYEKL in the germline V gene. After removal of 0 bases from V and 4 bases from J, the junction contained 7 bases not matched to a gene. This CDR3 spans 16 amino acids. The CDR3 loop reads CASSQEPPSGADTQYF. The CDR3, as DNA: TGCGCCAGCAGCCAAGAACCGCCTAGCGGAGCAGATACGCAGTATTTT.

The CDR3 region is CASSLRETQYF. In DNA, the CDR3 is TGTGCCAGCAGCCTAAGGGAGACCCAGTACTTC. The chain combines TRBV11-2 with TRBJ2-5; D not certain. The CDR3 totals 11 residues. The V gene lost 5 bases and the J gene lost 5 bases, with 6 bases spanning the gap. CDR1 and CDR2 from the germline V gene are SGHAT and FQNNGV.

The chain joins TRBV6-6 to TRBJ2-7, with TRBD2 identical over 7 bases. J gave up 5 bases and V 6 bases, and 10 bases lay outside the gene matches. The CDR3 sequence is 14 residues long. In germline, CDR1 is MNHNY, CDR2 SVGAGI (reference sequence). The CDR3 DNA sequence: TGTGCCAGCAGCCCTCAGCGGGGAGCCCACGAGCAGTACTTC. Residues: CASSPQRGAHEQYF.